This T cell receptor (beta chain) was sequenced during a study of blood T cell repertoires in COVID-19. The CDR3 contains 15 residues. Germline V lookup: CDR1 ENHRY, CDR2 SYGVKD. The J segment lost 7 bases and the V segment lost 6 bases, leaving 12 bases of the junction unmatched. Individuals aged roughly 18 to 95 years were recruited from around 22 US areas. Using immunoSEQ multiplex PCR, the repertoire was profiled, and TCRdb retains in-frame clones only, with some absent. Among about 320,000 clones listed, roughly 87% were seen once. The chain recombines TRBV10-3 with TRBJ2-1; 7 nucleotides agree with TRBD2. Sample: PBMCs or T cells enriched from blood (not recorded which). This sequence was found in a young woman who had recovered from COVID-19. CDR3: CAIRTSQPSGNEQFF. In DNA form, the CDR3 reads TGTGCCATCAGGACTAGCCAACCAAGTGGAAATGAGCAGTTCTTC.